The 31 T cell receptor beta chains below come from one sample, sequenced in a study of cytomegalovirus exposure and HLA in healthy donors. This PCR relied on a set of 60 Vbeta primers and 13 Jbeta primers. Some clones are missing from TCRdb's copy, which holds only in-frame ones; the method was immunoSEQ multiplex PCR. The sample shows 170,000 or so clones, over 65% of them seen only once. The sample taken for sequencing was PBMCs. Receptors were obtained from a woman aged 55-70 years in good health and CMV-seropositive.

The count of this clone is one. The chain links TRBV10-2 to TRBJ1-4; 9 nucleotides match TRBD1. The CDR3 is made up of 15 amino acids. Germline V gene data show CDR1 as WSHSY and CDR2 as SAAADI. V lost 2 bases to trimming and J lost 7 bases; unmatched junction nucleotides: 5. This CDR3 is CASSEMGQGFEKLFF. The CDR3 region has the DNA TGCGCCAGCAGTGAGATGGGACAGGGATTTGAAAAACTGTTTTTT.

The CDR3, as DNA: TGCGCCAGCAGCCAAGAAGCCCACTATAGCAATCAGCCCCAGCATTTT. Translation: CASSQEAHYSNQPQHF. This rearrangement joins TRBV4-3 to TRBJ1-5; D is ambiguous. Germline CDR1 and CDR2: LGHNA and YSLEER. Trimming removed 0 bases from V and 0 bases from J, with 9 bases in between. The CDR3 has 16 amino acids.

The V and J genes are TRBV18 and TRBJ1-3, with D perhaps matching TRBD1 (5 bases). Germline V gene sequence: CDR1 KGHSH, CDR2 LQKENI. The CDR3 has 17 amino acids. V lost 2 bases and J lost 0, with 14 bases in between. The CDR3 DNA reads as TGTGCCAGCTCACCATCGAGGACACTCGTCTCTGGAAACACCATATATTTT. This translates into CASSPSRTLVSGNTIYF.

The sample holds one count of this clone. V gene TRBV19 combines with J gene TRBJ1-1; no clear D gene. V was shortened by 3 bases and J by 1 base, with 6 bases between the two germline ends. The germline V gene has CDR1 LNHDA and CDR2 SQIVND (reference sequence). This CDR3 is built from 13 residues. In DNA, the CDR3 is TGTGCCAGTAGTATGCGGGGGAACACTGAAGCTTTCTTT. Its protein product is CASSMRGNTEAFF.

The CDR3 nucleotides are TGTGCCAGCAGCTTTAAGGGGGAGTGGACCCAGTACTTC. Encoded protein: CASSFKGEWTQYF. J is TRBJ2-5 and V is TRBV5-6, with TRBD1 as a possible D gene (6 bases). CDR1 is SGHDT and CDR2 is YYEEEE in the germline V gene. The CDR3 has 13 amino acids. V lost 2 bases to trimming and J lost 7 bases, with 12 bases between them.

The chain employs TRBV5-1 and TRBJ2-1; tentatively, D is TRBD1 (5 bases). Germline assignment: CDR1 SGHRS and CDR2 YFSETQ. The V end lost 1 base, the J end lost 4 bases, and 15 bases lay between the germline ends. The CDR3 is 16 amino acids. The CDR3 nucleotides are TGCGCCAGCAGCTTGACAGGACGGAATGATTACAATGAGCAGTTCTTC. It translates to CASSLTGRNDYNEQFF.

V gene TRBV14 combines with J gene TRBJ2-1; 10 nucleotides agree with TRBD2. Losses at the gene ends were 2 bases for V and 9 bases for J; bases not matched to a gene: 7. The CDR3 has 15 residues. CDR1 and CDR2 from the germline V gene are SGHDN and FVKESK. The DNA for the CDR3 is TGTGCCAGCAGCCAACTAGCGGGAGTGGAGGGTGAGCAGTTCTTC. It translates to CASSQLAGVEGEQFF.

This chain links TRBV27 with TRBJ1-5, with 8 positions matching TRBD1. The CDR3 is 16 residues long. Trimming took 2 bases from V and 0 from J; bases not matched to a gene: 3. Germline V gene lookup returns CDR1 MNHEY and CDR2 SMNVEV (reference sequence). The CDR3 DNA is TGTGCCAGCAGTTTACAGGGGGCTAATAGCAATCAGCCCCAGCATTTT. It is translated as CASSLQGANSNQPQHF.

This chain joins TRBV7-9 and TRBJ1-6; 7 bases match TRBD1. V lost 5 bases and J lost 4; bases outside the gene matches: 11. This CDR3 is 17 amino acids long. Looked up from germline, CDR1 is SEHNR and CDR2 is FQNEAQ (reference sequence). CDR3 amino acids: CASSQVIGGVYNSPLHF. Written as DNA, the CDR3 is TGTGCCAGCAGCCAAGTGATAGGGGGCGTGTATAATTCACCCCTCCACTTT.

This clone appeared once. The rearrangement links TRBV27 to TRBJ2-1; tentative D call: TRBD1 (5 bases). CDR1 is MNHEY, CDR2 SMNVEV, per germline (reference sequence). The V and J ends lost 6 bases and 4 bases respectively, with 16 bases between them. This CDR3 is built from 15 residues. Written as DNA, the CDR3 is TGTGCCAGCAGCACTTTCAAAGGGGCATACAATGAGCAGTTCTTC. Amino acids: CASSTFKGAYNEQFF.

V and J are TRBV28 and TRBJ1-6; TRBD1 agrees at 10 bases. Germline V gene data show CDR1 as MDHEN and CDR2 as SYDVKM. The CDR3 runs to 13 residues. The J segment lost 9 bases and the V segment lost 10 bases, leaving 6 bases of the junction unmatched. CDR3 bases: TGTGCCAAATGGGACAGGGGTAGTTCACCCCTCCACTTT. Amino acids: CAKWDRGSSPLHF.

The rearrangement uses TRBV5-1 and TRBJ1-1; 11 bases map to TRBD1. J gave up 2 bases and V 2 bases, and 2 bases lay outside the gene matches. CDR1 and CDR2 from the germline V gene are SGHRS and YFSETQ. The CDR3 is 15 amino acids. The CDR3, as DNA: TGCGCCAGCAGCTTAGGACAGGGGGCCAACACTGAAGCTTTCTTT. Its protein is CASSLGQGANTEAFF.

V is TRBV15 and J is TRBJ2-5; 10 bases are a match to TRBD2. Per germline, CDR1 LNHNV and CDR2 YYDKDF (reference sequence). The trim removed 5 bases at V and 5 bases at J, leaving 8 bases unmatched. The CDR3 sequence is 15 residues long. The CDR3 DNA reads TGTGCCACCAGCGTAAGCGGGGGGGCCTTCGAGACCCAGTACTTC. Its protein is CATSVSGGAFETQYF.

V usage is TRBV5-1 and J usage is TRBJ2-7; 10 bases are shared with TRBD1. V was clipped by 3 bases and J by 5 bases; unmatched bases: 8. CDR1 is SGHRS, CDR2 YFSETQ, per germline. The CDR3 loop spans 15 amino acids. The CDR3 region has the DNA TGCGCCAGCAGCTGGGACAGGGGCGGCTATGACGAGCAGTACTTC. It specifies CASSWDRGGYDEQYF.

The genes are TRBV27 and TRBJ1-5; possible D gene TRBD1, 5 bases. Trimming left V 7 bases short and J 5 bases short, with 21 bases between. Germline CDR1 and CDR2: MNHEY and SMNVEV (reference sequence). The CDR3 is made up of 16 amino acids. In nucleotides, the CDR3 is TGTGCCAGCACCCCAGGCGGGGTAGGGGTTCATCAGCCCCAGCATTTT. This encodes CASTPGGVGVHQPQHF.

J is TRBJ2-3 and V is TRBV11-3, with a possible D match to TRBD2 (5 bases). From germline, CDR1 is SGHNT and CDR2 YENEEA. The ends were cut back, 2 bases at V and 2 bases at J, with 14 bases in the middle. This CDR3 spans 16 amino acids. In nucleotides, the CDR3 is TGTGCCAGCAGCTTATCACCAGCGGTAATCACAGATACGCAGTATTTT. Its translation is CASSLSPAVITDTQYF. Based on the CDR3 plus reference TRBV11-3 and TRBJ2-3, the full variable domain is EAGVVQSPRYKIIEKKQPVAFWCNPISGHNTLYWYLQNLGQGPELLIRYENEEAVDDSQLPKDRFSAERLKGVDSTLKIQPAELGDSAVYLCASSLSPAVITDTQYFGPGTRLTVL.

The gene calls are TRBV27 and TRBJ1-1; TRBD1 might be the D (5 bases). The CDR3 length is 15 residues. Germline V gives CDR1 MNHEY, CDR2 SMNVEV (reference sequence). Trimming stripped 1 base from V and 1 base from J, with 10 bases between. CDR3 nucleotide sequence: TGTGCCAGCAGTTTATACGGGGGAGGGAACACTGAAGCTTTCTTT. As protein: CASSLYGGGNTEAFF.

The CDR3 DNA follows: TGTGCCTGGAGTGATCCTGCAGCGGGACGGTACAATGAGCAGTTCTTC. This encodes CAWSDPAAGRYNEQFF. V and J are TRBV30 and TRBJ2-1; 7 bases map to TRBD2. The CDR3 has 16 amino acids. Germline loops: CDR1 GTSNPN, CDR2 SVGIG (reference sequence). Unmatched junction bases numbered 10, after V lost 1 base and J lost 4 bases.

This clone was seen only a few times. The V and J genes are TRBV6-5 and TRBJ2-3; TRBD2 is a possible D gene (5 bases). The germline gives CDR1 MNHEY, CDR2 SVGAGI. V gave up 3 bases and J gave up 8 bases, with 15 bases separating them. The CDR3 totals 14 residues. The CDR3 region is CASSYDQSAGTQYF. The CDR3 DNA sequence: TGTGCCAGCAGTTATGATCAAAGTGCGGGTACGCAGTATTTT.

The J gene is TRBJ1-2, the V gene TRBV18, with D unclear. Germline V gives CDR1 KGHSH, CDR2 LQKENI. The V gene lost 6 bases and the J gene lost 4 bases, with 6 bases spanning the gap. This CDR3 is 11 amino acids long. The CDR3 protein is CASSPRYGYTF. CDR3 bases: TGTGCCAGCTCCCCTCGCTATGGCTACACCTTC.

CDR3 amino acids: CSVAGSEYVEAFF. For the CDR3, the DNA is TGCAGCGTTGCCGGGAGTGAATATGTTGAAGCTTTCTTT. This rearrangement joins TRBV29-1 to TRBJ1-1, with D uncertain. Germline CDR1 is SQVTM and CDR2 is ANQGSEA. This CDR3 contains 13 residues. Trimming removed 4 bases at V and 7 bases at J, with 16 bases between.

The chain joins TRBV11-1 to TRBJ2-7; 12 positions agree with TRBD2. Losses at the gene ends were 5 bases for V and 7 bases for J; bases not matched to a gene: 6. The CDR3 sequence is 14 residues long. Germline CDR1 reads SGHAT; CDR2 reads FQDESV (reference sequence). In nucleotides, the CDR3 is TGTGCCAGCAGCGTGAGCGGGACTAGCGGGGAGCAGTACTTC. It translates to CASSVSGTSGEQYF.

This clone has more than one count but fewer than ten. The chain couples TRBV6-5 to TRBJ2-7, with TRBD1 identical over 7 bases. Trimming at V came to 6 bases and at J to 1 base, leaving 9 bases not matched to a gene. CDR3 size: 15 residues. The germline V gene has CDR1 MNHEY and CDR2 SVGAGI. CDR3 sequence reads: CASRLVPTGSYEQYF. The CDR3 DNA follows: TGTGCCAGCAGATTAGTCCCGACAGGGTCCTACGAGCAGTACTTC.

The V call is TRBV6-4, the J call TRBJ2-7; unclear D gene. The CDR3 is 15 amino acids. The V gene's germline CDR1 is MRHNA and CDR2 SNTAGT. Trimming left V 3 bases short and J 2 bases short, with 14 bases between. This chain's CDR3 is CASSEAVPNPYEQYF. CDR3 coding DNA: TGTGCCAGCAGTGAGGCAGTCCCGAACCCCTACGAGCAGTACTTC.

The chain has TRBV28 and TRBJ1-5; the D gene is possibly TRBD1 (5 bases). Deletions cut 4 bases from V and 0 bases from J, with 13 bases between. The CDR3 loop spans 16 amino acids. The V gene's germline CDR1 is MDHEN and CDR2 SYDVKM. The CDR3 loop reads CASSYPRVISNQPQHF. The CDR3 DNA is TGTGCCAGCAGTTACCCCAGGGTTATTAGCAATCAGCCCCAGCATTTT.

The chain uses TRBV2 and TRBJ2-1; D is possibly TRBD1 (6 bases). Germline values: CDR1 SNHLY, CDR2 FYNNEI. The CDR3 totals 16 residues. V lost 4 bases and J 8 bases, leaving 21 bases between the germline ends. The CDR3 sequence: CASSGGQAQGGDEQFF. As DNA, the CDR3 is TGTGCCAGCAGTGGAGGTCAAGCACAGGGTGGAGATGAGCAGTTCTTC.

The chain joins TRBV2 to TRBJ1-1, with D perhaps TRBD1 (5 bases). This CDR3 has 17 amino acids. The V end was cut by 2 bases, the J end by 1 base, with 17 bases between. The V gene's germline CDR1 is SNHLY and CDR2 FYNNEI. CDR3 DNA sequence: TGTGCCAGCAGTGAATTTGGCCCATCCAGGGAGAACACTGAAGCTTTCTTT. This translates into CASSEFGPSRENTEAFF.

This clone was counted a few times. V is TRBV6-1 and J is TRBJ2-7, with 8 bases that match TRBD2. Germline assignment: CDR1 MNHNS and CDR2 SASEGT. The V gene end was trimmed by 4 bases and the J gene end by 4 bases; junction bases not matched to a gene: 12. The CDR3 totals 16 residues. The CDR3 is CASSAPAAGDLYEQYF. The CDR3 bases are TGTGCCAGCAGTGCACCGGCAGCGGGGGACCTTTACGAGCAGTACTTC.

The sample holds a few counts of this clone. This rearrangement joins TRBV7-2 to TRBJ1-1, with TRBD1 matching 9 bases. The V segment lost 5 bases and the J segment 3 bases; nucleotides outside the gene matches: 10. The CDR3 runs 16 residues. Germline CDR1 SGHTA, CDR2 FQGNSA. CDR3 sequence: CASSRGTGFRYTEAFF. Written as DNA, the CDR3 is TGTGCCAGCAGCCGAGGGACAGGGTTTAGATACACTGAAGCTTTCTTT.

CDR3 region: CASSPGQGAMNTEAFF. In DNA, the CDR3 is TGTGCCAGCAGTCCGGGACAGGGCGCAATGAACACTGAAGCTTTCTTT. V gene TRBV27 combines with J gene TRBJ1-1, with 9 bases identical to TRBD1. V shed 5 bases and J 0 bases; nucleotides not matched to a gene: 7. Germline V gene lookup returns CDR1 MNHEY and CDR2 SMNVEV (reference sequence). The length of the CDR3 is 16 residues.

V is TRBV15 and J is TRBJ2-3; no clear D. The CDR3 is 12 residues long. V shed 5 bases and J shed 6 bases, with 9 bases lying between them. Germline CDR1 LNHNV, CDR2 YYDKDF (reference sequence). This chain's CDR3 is CATSPPGDTQYF. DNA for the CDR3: TGTGCCACCAGCCCGCCGGGTGATACGCAGTATTTT.